This T cell receptor (beta chain) was retrieved from a study of blood T cells in healthy people across ages. This clonotype has just a few counts. At one end, the junction sequence differs from germline, possibly due to a read error. A second PCR of 7 to 11 cycles used a sample-barcoded 5' primer and a J-beta primer mix. Tagging of each cDNA molecule was performed by a template-switch adaptor with 12 random nucleotides. TCRdb itself ran the 5' RACE reads through MiXCR, one entry per CDR3 protein. Here the sample spans around 1,500,000 distinct CDR3 sequences, about 28% being singletons. CDR1 SQVTM and CDR2 ANQGSEA come from the germline V gene. This CDR3 has 12 residues.

V usage is TRBV29-1 and J usage is TRBJ1-3; a weak D match, TRBD1 (6 bases). Sequencing was carried out using blood. The source of this sequence is a woman under 40 in good health. CDR3 coding DNA: TGCTGCGTTGGGGACACCGGAAACACCATATATTTT. It encodes CCVGDTGNTIYF.